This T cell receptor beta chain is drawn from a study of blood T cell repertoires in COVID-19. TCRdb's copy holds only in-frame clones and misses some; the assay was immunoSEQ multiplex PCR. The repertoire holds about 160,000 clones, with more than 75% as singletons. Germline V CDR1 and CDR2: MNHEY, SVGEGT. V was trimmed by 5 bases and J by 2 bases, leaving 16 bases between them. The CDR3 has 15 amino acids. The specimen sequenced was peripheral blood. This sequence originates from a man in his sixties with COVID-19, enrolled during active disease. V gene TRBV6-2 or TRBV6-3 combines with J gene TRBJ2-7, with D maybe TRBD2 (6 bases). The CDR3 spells CASSPTSGPAYEQYF. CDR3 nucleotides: TGTGCCAGCAGTCCAACCAGCGGGCCCGCCTACGAGCAGTACTTC.